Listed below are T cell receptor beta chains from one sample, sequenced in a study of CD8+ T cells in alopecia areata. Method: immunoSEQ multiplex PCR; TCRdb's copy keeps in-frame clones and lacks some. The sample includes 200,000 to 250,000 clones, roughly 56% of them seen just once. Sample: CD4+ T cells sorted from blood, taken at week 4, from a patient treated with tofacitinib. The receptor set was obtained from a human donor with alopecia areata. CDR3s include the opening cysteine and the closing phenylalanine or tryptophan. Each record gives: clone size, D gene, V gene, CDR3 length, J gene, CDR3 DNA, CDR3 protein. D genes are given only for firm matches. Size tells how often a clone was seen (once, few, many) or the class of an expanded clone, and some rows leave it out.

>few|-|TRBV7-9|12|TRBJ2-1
TGTGCCAGCAGCTTTTATGGATATGAGCAGTTCTTC
CASSFYGYEQFF
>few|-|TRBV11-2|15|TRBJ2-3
TGTGCCAGCAGCCCAGCTCGGGGAAACACAGATACGCAGTATTTT
CASSPARGNTDTQYF
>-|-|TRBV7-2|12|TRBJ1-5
TGTGCCAGCAGGGGAGAAAATCAGCCCCAGCATTTT
CASRGENQPQHF
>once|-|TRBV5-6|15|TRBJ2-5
TGTGCCAGCAGCTTGATAGGACGGAGCCAAGAGACCCAGTACTTC
CASSLIGRSQETQYF
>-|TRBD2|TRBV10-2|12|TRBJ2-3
TGCGCCAGCGGGGGGGAGAGGGATACGCAGTATTTT
CASGGERDTQYF
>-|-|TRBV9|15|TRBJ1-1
TGTGCCAGCAGCGTCAAAGGGCAGGGAAACACTGAAGCTTTCTTT
CASSVKGQGNTEAFF
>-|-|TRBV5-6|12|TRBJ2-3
TGTGCCAGCACCGGGAGCACAGATACGCAGTATTTT
CASTGSTDTQYF
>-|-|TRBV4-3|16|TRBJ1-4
TGCGCCAGCAGCCAAGGGGGAACAGGACCAAATGAAAAACTGTTTTTT
CASSQGGTGPNEKLFF
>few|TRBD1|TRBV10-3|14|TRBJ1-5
TGTGCCACCAGAGGGACAGGCCGGAATCAGCCCCAGCATTTT
CATRGTGRNQPQHF
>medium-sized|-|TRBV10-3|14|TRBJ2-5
TGTGCCATCAGTGAGAAGGCCAGTCAAGAGACCCAGTACTTC
CAISEKASQETQYF
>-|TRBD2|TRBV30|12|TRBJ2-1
TGTGCCTGGAGTAGCGGGGGGCATAGTCAGTTCTTC
CAWSSGGHSQFF
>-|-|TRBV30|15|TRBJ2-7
TGTGCCTGGAGTGTGAAACAGGGACTCTTCTACGAGCAGTACTTC
CAWSVKQGLFYEQYF
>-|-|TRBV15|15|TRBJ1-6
TGTGCCACCAGCAGACGGGACACATTAAATTCACCCCTCCACTTT
CATSRRDTLNSPLHF
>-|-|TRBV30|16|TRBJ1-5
TGTGCCTGGAGTGAGGGGACTCCGCCTAGCAATCAGCCCCAGCATTTT
CAWSEGTPPSNQPQHF
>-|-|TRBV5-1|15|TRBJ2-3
TGCGCCAGCAGCTCCCAGGGGCCCACCACAGATACGCAGTATTTT
CASSSQGPTTDTQYF
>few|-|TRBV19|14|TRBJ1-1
TGTGCCAGTAGTGCTGAGGGGTGGGACACTGAAGCTTTCTTT
CASSAEGWDTEAFF
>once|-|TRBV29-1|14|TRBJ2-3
TGCAGCGTTGACGGTCAGGGGATCACAGATACGCAGTATTTT
CSVDGQGITDTQYF
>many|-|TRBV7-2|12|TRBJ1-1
TGTGCCAGCAGCTCTGCAGGGATTCGGGTTTTCTTT
CASSSAGIRVFF
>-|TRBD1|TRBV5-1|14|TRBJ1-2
TGCGCCAGCAGCTCCCCCGGGACAGCCTATGGCTACACCTTC
CASSSPGTAYGYTF
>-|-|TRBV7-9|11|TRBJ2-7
TGTGCCAGCTCATTAGTGGACGAGCAGTACTTC
CASSLVDEQYF
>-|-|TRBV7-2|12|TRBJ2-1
TGTGCCAGCGCCTCACGGCTGGGAACTCAGTTCTTC
CASASRLGTQFF
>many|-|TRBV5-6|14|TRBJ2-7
TGTGCCAGCAGCTCTAGGGACACCTTCTACGAGCAGTACTTC
CASSSRDTFYEQYF
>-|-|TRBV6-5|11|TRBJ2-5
TGTGCCAGCATCAACGGGGAGACCCAGTACTTC
CASINGETQYF
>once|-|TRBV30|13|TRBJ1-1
TGTGCCTGGAGAGAGACAGAGAACACTGAAGCTTTCTTT
CAWRETENTEAFF
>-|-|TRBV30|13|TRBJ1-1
TGTGCCTGGAGCTTTTGGGGGACCGCTGAAGCTTTCTTT
CAWSFWGTAEAFF
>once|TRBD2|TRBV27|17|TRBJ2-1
TGTGCCAGCCAATCATACCAGGGACTAAGCTCCTACAATGAGCAGTTCTTC
CASQSYQGLSSYNEQFF
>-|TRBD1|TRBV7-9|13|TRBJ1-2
TGTGCCAGCAGCTTAGCCCTGGGGACAGGGGCTTCCTTC
CASSLALGTGASF
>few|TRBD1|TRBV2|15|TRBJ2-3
TGTGCCAGCAGTGAGACAGGGAAGGGCACAGATACGCAGTATTTT
CASSETGKGTDTQYF
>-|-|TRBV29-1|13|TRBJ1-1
TGCAGCGTTGCAGGGCGGATGAACACTGAAGCTTTCTTT
CSVAGRMNTEAFF
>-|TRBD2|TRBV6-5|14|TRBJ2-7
TGTGCCAGCAGTCCCCTAGCGGGGGGGCCCGAGCAGTACTTC
CASSPLAGGPEQYF
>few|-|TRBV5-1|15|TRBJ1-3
TGCGCCAGCAGCGAAGGGGGTTCCCCTGGAAACACCATATATTTT
CASSEGGSPGNTIYF
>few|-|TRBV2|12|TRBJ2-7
TGTGCCAGCAGGAGACAGGCGGACGAGCAGTACTTC
CASRRQADEQYF
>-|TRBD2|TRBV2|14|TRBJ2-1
TGTGCCAGCAGCCTATCGGGGGGGTTCGGTGAGCAGTTCTTC
CASSLSGGFGEQFF
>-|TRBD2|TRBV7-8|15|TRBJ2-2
TGTGCCAGCAGCTTAGGCGGGGGAGGAACCGGGGAGCTGTTTTTT
CASSLGGGGTGELFF
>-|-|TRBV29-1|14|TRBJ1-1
TGCAGCGTTGTCAGACAGGACATGAACACTGAAGCTTTCTTT
CSVVRQDMNTEAFF
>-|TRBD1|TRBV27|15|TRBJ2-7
TGTGCCAGCAGTTCCCTCGGGACAGGGACCTACGAGCAGTACTTC
CASSSLGTGTYEQYF
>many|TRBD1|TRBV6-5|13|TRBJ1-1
TGTGCCAGCAGAGACAGGGCGGCCACTGAAGCTTTCTTT
CASRDRAATEAFF
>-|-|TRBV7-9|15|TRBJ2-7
TGTGCCAGCAGCCGAGCCGGGGAGCCCACCTACGAGCAGTACTTC
CASSRAGEPTYEQYF
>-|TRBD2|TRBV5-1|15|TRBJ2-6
TGCGCCAGCAGCAAGGGAGGGACTGGGGCCAACGTCCTGACTTTC
CASSKGGTGANVLTF
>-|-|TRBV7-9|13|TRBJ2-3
TGTGCCAGCAGCACATACGCCCCTCTTACGCAGTATTTT
CASSTYAPLTQYF
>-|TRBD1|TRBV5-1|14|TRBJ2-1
TGCGCCAGCAAAGGGACAGCCTCCTACAATGAGCAGTTCTTC
CASKGTASYNEQFF
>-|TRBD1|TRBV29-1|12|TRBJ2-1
TGCAGCACCCGACAGGGCATCAATGAGCAGTTCTTC
CSTRQGINEQFF
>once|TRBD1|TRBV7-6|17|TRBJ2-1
TGTGCCAGCAGCTTACTACCGGGACAGGGGTCCTACAATGAGCAGTTCTTC
CASSLLPGQGSYNEQFF
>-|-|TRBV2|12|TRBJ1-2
TGTGCCAGCAGTGATACAGGAGATGGCTACACCTTC
CASSDTGDGYTF
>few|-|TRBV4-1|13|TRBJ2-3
TGCGCCAGCAGCCAAGATGAGGAAGATACGCAGTATTTT
CASSQDEEDTQYF
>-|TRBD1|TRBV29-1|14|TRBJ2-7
TGCAGCGTTGAAACAGGGGGCAACCGGTTGGAGCAGTACTTC
CSVETGGNRLEQYF
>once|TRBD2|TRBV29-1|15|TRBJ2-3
TGCAGCGGCACCGGGACTAGCGGGGGCACAGATACGCAGTATTTT
CSGTGTSGGTDTQYF
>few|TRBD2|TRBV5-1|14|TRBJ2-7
TGCGCCAGCAGCCAAGCGGGGGGTAACTACGAGCAGTACTTC
CASSQAGGNYEQYF
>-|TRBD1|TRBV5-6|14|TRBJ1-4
TGTGCCAGCAGCTTGGACAGGGGTCATGAAAAACTGTTTTTT
CASSLDRGHEKLFF
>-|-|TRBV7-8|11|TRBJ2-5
TGTGCCAGCAGCTACCAAGAGACCCAGTACTTC
CASSYQETQYF